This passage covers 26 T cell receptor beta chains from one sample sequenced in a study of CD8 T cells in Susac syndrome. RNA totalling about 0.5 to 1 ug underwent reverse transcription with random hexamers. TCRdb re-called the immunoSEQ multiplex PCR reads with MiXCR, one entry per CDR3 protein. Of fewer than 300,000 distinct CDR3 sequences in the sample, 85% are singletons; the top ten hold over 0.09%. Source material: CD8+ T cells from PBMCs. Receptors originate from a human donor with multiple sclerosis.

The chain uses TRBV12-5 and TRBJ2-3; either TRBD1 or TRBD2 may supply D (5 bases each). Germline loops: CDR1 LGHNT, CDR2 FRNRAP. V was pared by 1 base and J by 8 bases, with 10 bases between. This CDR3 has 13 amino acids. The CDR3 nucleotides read TGTGCTAGTGGTTTGGGGTCGAGGGGTACGCAGTATTTT. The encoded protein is CASGLGSRGTQYF.

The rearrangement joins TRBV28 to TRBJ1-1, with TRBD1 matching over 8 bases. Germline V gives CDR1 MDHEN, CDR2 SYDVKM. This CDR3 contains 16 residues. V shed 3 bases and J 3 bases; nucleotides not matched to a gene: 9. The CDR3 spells CASSFKAYRGDTEAFF. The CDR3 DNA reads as TGTGCCAGCAGTTTCAAGGCCTACAGGGGGGACACTGAAGCTTTCTTT.

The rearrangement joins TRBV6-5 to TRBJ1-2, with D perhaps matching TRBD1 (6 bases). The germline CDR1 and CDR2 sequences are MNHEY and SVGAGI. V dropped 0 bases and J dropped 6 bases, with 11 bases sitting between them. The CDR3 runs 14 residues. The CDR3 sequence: CASSYSWGGNGYTF. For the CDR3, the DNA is TGTGCCAGCAGTTACTCATGGGGGGGCAATGGCTACACCTTC.

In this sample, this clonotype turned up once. CDR3 loop: CSVDGNTDTQYF. The CDR3 DNA is TGCAGCGTTGACGGCAACACAGATACGCAGTATTTT. This chain links TRBV29-1 with TRBJ2-3, with D uncertain. V gave up 3 bases and J gave up 2 bases, with 6 bases separating them. Per germline, CDR1 SQVTM and CDR2 ANQGSEA. The CDR3 has 12 amino acids.

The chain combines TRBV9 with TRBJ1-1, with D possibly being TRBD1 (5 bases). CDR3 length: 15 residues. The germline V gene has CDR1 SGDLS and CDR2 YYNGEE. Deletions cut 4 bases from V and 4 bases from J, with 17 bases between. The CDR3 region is CASSPLPGRVTEAFF. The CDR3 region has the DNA TGTGCCAGCAGCCCACTACCGGGACGCGTCACTGAAGCTTTCTTT.

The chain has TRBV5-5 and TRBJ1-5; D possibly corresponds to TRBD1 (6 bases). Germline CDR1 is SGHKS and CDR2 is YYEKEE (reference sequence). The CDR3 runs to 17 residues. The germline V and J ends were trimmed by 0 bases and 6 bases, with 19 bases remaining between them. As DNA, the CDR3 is TGTGCCAGCAGCTTGGTATGGGGCAGGGGAAATGGTCAGCCCCAGCATTTT. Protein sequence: CASSLVWGRGNGQPQHF. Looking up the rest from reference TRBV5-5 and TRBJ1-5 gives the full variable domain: DAGVTQSPTHLIKTRGQQVTLRCSPISGHKSVSWYQQVLGQGPQFIFQYYEKEERGRGNFPDRFSARQFPNYSSELNVNALLLGDSALYLCASSLVWGRGNGQPQHFGDGTRLSIL.

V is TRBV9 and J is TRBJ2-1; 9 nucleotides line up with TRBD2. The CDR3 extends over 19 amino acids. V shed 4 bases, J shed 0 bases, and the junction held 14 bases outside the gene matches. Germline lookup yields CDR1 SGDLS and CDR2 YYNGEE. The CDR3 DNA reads TGTGCCAGCAGCATGGACCCGACTAGCGGTTCACGCTCCTACAATGAGCAGTTCTTC. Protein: CASSMDPTSGSRSYNEQFF.

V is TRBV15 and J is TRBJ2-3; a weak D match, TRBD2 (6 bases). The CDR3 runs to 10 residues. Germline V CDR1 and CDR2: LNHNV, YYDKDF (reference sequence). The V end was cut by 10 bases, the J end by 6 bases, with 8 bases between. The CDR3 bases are TGTGCCATTGGAGGGGATACGCAGTATTTT. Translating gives CAIGGDTQYF. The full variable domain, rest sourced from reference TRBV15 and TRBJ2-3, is DAMVIQNPRYQVTQFGKPVTLSCSQTLNHNVMYWYQQKSSQAPKLLFHYYDKDFNNEADTPDNFQSRRPNTSFCFLDIRSPGLGDTAMYLCAIGGDTQYFGPGTRLTVL.

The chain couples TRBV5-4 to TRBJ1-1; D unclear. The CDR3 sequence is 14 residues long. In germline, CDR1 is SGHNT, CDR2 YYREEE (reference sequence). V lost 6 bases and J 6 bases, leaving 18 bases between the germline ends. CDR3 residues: CASTPQAFIPEAFF. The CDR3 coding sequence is TGTGCCAGCACCCCTCAGGCGTTTATCCCTGAAGCTTTCTTT.

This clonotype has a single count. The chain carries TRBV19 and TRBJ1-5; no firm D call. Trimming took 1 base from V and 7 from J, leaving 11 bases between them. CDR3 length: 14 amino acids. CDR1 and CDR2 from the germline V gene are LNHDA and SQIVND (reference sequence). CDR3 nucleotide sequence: TGTGCCAGTAGTATAGGGCTGACGGGCCAGCCCCAGCATTTT. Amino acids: CASSIGLTGQPQHF.

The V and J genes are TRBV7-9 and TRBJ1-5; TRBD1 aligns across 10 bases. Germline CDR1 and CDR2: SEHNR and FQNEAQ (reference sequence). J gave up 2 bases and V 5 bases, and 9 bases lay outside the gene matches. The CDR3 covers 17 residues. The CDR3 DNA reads TGTGCCAGCAGCCCCGGGACAGGGGAGTACGGCAATCAGCCCCAGCATTTT. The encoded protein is CASSPGTGEYGNQPQHF.

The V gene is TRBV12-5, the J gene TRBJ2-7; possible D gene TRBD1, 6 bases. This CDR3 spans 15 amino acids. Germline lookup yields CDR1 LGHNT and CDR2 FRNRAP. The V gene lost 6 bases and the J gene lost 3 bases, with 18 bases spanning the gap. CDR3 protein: CASGRPQGSGYEQYF. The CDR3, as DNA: TGTGCTAGTGGCCGCCCACAGGGAAGTGGCTACGAGCAGTACTTC. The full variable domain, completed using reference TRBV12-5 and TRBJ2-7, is DARVTQTPRHKVTEMGQEVTMRCQPILGHNTVFWYRQTMMQGLELLAYFRNRAPLDDSGMPKDRFSAEMPDATLATLKIQPSEPRDSAVYFCASGRPQGSGYEQYFGPGTRLTVT.

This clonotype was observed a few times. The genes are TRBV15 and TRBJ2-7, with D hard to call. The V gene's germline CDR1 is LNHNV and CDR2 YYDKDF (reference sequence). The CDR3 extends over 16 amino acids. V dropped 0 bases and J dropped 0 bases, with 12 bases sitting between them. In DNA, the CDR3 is TGTGCCACCAGCAGAGATTTAGCCGGAAGCTCCTACGAGCAGTACTTC. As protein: CATSRDLAGSSYEQYF.

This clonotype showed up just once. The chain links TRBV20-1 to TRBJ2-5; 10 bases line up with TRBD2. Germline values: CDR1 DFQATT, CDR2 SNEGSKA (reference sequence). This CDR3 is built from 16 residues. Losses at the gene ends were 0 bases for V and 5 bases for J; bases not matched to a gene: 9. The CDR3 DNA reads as TGCAGTGCTAGAGATCTCGCTAGCGGGAGAGGGGAGACCCAGTACTTC. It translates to CSARDLASGRGETQYF.

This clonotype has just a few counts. This CDR3 reads CATRTVIGETQYF. Here the CDR3 DNA reads TGTGCCACCAGGACTGTAATTGGGGAGACCCAGTACTTC. The chain links TRBV28 to TRBJ2-5; maybe TRBD2 (5 bases). From germline, CDR1 is MDHEN and CDR2 SYDVKM. The CDR3 is 13 amino acids. The germline V and J ends were trimmed by 10 bases and 5 bases, with 17 bases remaining between them.

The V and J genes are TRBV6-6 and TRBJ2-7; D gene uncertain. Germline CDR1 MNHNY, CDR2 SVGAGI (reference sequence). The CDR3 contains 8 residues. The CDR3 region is CASSYSYV. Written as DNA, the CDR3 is TGTGCCAGCAGTTACTCTTATGTC.

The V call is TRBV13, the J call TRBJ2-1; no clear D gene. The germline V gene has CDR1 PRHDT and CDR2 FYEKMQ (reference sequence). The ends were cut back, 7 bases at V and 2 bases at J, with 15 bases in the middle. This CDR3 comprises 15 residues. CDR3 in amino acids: CASTRETVTYNEQFF. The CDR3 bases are TGTGCCAGCACCCGAGAGACGGTTACCTACAATGAGCAGTTCTTC.

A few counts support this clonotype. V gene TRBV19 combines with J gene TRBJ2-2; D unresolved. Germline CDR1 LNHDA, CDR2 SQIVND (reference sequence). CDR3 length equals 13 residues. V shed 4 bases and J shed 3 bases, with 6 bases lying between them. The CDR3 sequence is CASSRSDTGELFF. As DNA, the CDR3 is TGTGCCAGTAGTAGGTCAGACACCGGGGAGCTGTTTTTT.

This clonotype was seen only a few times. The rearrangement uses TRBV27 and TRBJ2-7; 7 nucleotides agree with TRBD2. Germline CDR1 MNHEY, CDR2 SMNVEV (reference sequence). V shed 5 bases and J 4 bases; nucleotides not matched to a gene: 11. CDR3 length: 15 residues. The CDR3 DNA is TGTGCCAGCAGTCTCCTGGGAGAGCGGGGTTACGAGCAGTACTTC. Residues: CASSLLGERGYEQYF.

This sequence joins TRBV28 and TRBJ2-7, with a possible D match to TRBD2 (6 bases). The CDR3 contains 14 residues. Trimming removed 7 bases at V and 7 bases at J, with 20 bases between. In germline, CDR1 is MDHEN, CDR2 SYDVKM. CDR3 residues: CASNPGLPGSEQYF. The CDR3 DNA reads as TGTGCCAGCAATCCTGGACTACCCGGGAGTGAGCAGTACTTC.

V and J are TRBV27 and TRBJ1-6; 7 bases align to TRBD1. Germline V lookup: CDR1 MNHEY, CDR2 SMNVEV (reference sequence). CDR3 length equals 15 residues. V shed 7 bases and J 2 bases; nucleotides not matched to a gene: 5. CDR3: CASTKDRAYNSPLHF. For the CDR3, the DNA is TGTGCCAGCACCAAAGACAGGGCCTATAATTCACCCCTCCACTTT.

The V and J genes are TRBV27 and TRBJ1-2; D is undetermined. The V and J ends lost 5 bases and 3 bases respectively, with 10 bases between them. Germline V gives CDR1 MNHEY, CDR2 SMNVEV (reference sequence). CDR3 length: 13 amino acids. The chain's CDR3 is CASSLSGDYGYTF. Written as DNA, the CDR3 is TGTGCCAGCAGTCTTTCCGGGGACTATGGCTACACCTTC.

The CDR3 DNA sequence: TGCGCCAGCAGTAGTATAGCGGGAGGGCCGAATGAGCAGTTCTTC. Its protein is CASSSIAGGPNEQFF. The J gene is TRBJ2-1, the V gene TRBV10-1; 11 bases line up with TRBD2. Germline lookup yields CDR1 WNHNN and CDR2 SYGVQD (reference sequence). The V segment lost 5 bases and the J segment 7 bases; nucleotides outside the gene matches: 7. The CDR3 is 15 amino acids.

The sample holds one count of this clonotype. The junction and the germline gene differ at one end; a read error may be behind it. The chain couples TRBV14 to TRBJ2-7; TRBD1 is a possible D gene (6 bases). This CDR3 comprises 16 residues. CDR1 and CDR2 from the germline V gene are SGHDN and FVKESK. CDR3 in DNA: TGTGCCAGCAGCCATCTGGGGGCAGGGGCCTCCTACGGGCAGTACTTC. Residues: CASSHLGAGASYGQYF.

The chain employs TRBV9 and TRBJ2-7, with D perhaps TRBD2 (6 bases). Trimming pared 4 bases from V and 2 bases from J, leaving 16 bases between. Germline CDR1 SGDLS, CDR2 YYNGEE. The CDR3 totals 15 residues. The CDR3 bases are TGTGCCAGCAGCTACGGGGGTACGGGGACCTACGAGCAGTACTTC. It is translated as CASSYGGTGTYEQYF.

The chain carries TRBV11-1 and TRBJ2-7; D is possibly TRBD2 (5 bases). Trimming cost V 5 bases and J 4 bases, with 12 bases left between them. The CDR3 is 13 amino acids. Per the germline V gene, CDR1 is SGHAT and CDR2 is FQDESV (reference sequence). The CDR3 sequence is CASSNGIRYEQYF. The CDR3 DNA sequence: TGTGCCAGCAGCAACGGGATCCGATACGAGCAGTACTTC.